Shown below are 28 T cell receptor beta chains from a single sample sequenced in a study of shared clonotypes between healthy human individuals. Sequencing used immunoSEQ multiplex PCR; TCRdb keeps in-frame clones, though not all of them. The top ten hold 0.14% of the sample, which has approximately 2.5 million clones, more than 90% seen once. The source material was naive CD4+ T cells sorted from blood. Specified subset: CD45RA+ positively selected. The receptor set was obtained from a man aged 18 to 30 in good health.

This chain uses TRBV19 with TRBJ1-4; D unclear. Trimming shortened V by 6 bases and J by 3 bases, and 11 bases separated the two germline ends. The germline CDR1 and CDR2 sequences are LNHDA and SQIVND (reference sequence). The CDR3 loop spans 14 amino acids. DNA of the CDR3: TGTGCCAGTAGACATCAAGGTTCTAATGAAAAACTGTTTTTT. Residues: CASRHQGSNEKLFF. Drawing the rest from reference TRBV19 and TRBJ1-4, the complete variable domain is DGGITQSPKYLFRKEGQNVTLSCEQNLNHDAMYWYRQDPGQGLRLIYYSQIVNDFQKGDIAEGYSVSREKKESFPLTVTSAQKNPTAFYLCASRHQGSNEKLFFGSGTQLSVL.

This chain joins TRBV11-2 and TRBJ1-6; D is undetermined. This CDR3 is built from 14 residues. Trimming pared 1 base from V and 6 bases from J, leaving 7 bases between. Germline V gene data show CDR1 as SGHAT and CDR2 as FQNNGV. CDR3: CASSLGWINSPLHF. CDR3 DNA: TGTGCCAGCAGCTTAGGTTGGATTAATTCACCCCTCCACTTT.

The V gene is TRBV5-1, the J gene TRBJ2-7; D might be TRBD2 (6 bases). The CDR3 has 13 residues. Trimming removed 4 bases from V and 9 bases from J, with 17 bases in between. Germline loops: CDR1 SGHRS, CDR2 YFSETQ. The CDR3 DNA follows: TGCGCCAGCAGCGCGACCGGGACTTTTCCGCAGTACTTC. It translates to CASSATGTFPQYF.

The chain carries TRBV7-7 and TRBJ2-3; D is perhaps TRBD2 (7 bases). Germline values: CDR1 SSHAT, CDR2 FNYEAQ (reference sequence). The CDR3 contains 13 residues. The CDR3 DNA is TGTGCTAGCTCGGGTGCGGGGGCGGATACGCAGTATTTT. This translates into CASSGAGADTQYF.

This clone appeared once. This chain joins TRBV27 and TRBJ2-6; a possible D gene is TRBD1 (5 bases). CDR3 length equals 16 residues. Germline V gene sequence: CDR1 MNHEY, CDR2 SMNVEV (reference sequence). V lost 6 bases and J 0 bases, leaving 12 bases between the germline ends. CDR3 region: CASRYQTDSGANVLTF. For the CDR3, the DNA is TGTGCCAGCAGGTACCAGACAGACTCTGGGGCCAACGTCCTGACTTTC.

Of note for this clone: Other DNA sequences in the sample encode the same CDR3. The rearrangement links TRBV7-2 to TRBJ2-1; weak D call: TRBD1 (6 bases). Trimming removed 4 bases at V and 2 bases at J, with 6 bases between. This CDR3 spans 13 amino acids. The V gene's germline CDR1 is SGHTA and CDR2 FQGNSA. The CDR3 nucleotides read TGTGCCAGCAGCTACAGGGCCTACAATGAGCAGTTCTTC. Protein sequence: CASSYRAYNEQFF.

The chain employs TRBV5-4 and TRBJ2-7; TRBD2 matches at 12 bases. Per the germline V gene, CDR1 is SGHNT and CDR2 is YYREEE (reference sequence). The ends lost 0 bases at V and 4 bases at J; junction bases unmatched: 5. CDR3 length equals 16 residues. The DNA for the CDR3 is TGTGCCAGCAGCTTGGTGACTAGCGGGGGTAGGTACGAGCAGTACTTC. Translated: CASSLVTSGGRYEQYF.

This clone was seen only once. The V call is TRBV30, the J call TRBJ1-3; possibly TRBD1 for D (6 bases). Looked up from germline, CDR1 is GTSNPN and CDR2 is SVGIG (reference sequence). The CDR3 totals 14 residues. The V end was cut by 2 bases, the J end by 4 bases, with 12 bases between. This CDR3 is CAWSSQGGGNTIYF. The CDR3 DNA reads TGTGCCTGGAGTTCACAGGGTGGGGGAAACACCATATATTTT.

The CDR3 loop is CASSSGGDRYGYTF. CDR3 coding DNA: TGTGCCAGCAGTTCGGGGGGGGACAGATATGGCTACACCTTC. The gene calls are TRBV28 and TRBJ1-2, with 7 positions matching TRBD1. Germline loops: CDR1 MDHEN, CDR2 SYDVKM. This CDR3 contains 14 residues. Unmatched junction bases numbered 7, after V lost 4 bases and J lost 5 bases.

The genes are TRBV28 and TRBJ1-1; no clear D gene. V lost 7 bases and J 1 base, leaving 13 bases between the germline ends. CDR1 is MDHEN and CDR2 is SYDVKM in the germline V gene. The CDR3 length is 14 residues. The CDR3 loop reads CASNPREQNTEAFF. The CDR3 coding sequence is TGTGCCAGCAATCCTAGGGAGCAGAACACTGAAGCTTTCTTT.

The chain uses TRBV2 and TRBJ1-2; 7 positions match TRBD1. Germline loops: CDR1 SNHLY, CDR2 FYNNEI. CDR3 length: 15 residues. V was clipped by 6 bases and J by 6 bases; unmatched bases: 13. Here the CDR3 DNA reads TGTGCCAGCAGACTACAGGGGTTGGTTGGTGATGGCTACACCTTC. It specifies CASRLQGLVGDGYTF. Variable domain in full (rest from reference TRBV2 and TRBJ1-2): EPEVTQTPSHQVTQMGQEVILRCVPISNHLYFYWYRQILGQKVEFLVSFYNNEISEKSEIFDDQFSVERPDGSNFTLKIRSTKLEDSAMYFCASRLQGLVGDGYTFGSGTRLTVV.

CDR3 sequence (DNA): TGTGCCAGCAGCATGGGGACTAGCGGGGTAGGGGGCTACGAGCAGTACTTC. This translates into CASSMGTSGVGGYEQYF. The V gene is TRBV11-2, the J gene TRBJ2-7; 13 bases match TRBD2. The CDR3 contains 17 residues. With 5 bases clipped from V and 3 bases from J, the junction kept 10 bases outside the gene matches. Looked up from germline, CDR1 is SGHAT and CDR2 is FQNNGV.

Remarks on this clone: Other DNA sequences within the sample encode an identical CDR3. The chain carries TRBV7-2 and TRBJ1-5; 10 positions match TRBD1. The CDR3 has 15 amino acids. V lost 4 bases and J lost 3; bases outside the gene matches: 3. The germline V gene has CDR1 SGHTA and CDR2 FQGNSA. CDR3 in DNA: TGTGCCAGCAGCTCGGACAGGGGGTCCAATCAGCCCCAGCATTTT. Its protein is CASSSDRGSNQPQHF. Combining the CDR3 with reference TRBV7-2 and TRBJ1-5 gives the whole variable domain GAGVSQSPSNKVTEKGKDVELRCDPISGHTALYWYRQSLGQGLEFLIYFQGNSAPDKSGLPSDRFSAERTGGSVSTLTIQRTQQEDSAVYLCASSSDRGSNQPQHFGDGTRLSIL.

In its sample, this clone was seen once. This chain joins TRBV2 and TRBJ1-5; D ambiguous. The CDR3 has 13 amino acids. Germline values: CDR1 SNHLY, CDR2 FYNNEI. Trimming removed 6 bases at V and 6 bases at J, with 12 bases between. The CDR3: CASRVRVGQPQHF. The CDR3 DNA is TGTGCCAGCAGAGTAAGGGTTGGTCAGCCCCAGCATTTT.

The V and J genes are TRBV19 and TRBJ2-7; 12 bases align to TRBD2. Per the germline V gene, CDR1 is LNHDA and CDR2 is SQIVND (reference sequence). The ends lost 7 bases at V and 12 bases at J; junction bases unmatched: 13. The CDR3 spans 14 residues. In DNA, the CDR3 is TGTGCCAGTACCCGACTAGCGGGGGATGAAAATCTGTACTTC. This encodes CASTRLAGDENLYF.

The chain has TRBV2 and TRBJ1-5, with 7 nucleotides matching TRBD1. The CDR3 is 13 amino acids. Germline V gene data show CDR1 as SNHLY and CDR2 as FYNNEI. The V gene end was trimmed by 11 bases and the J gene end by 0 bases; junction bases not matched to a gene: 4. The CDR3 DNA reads TGTGCCGGGACAGAGGATAGCAATCAGCCCCAGCATTTT. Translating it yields CAGTEDSNQPQHF.

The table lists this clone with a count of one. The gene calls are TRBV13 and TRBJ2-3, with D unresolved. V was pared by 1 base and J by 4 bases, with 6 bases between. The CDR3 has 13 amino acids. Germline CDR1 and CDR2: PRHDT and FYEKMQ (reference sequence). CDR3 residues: CASSLVSPDTQYF. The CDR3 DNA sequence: TGTGCCAGCAGCTTAGTTTCCCCAGATACGCAGTATTTT.

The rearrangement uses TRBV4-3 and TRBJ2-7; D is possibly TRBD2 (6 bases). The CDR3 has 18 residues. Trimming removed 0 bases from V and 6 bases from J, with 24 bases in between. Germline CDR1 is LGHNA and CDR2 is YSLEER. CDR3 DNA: TGCGCCAGCAGCCAAGAACTCGGGCGGGGCAGGGCGCCGTCCGAGCAGTACTTC. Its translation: CASSQELGRGRAPSEQYF.

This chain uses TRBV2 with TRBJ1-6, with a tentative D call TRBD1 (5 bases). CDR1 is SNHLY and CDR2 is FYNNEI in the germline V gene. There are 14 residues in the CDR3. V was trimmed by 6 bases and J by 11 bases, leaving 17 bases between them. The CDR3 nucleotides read TGTGCCAGCAGCAGGGACCCAAGGGATACACCCCTCCACTTT. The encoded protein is CASSRDPRDTPLHF.

The DNA for the CDR3 is TGTGCCATCGGTGCCTCTCGCACAGATACGCAGTATTTT. It yields the protein CAIGASRTDTQYF. The chain uses TRBV10-3 and TRBJ2-3, with D uncertain. Germline values: CDR1 ENHRY, CDR2 SYGVKD. The germline V and J ends were trimmed by 8 bases and 1 base, with 10 bases remaining between them. The CDR3 consists of 13 residues.

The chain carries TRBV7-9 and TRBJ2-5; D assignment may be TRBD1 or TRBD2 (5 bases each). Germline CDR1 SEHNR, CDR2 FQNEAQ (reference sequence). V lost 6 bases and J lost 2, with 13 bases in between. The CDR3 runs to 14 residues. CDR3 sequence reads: CASSAGGGQETQYF. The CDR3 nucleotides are TGTGCCAGCAGTGCTGGGGGTGGGCAAGAGACCCAGTACTTC.

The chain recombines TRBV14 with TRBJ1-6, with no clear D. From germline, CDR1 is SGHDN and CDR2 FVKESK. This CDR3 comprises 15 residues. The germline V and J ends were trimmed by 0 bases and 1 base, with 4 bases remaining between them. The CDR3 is CASSQDRSYNSPLHF. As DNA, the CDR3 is TGTGCCAGCAGCCAAGATAGGTCCTATAATTCACCCCTCCACTTT.

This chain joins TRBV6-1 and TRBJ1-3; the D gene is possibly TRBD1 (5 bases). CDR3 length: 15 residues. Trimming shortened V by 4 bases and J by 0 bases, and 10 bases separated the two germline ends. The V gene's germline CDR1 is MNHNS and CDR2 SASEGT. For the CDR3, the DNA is TGTGCCAGCAGTGTACAGGCGTTCTCTGGAAACACCATATATTTT. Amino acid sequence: CASSVQAFSGNTIYF.

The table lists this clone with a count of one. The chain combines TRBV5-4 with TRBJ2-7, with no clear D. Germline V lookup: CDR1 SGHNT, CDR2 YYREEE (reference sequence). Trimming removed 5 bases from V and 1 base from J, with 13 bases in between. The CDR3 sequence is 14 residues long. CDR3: CASSDTSGSYEQYF. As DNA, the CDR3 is TGTGCCAGCAGTGATACCTCCGGGTCCTACGAGCAGTACTTC.

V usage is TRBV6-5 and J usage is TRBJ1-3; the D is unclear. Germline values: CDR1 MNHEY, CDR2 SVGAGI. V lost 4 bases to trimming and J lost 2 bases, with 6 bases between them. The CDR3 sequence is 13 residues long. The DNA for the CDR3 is TGTGCCAGCAGTTCCACGGCTGGAAACACCATATATTTT. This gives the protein CASSSTAGNTIYF.

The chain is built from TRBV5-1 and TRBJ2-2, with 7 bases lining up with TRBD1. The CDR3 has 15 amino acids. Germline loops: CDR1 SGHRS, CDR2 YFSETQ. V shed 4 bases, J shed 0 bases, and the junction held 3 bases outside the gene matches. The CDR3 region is CASSRTGPNTGELFF. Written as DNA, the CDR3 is TGCGCCAGCAGCAGGACAGGACCGAACACCGGGGAGCTGTTTTTT.

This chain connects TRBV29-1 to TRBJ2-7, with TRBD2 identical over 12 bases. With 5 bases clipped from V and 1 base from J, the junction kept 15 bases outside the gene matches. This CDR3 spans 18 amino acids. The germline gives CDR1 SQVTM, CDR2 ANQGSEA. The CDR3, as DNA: TGCAGCGTTACATTTCGGCGACTAGCGGGGGACTCGTCCTACGAGCAGTACTTC. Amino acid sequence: CSVTFRRLAGDSSYEQYF.

The CDR3 loop reads CATSLIGGLYQPQHF. DNA for the CDR3: TGTGCCACCAGCCTTATTGGGGGTTTGTATCAGCCCCAGCATTTT. The gene calls are TRBV15 and TRBJ1-5; D is perhaps TRBD1 (5 bases). Germline CDR1 is LNHNV and CDR2 is YYDKDF (reference sequence). The CDR3 contains 15 residues. Trimming stripped 5 bases from V and 5 bases from J, with 16 bases between.